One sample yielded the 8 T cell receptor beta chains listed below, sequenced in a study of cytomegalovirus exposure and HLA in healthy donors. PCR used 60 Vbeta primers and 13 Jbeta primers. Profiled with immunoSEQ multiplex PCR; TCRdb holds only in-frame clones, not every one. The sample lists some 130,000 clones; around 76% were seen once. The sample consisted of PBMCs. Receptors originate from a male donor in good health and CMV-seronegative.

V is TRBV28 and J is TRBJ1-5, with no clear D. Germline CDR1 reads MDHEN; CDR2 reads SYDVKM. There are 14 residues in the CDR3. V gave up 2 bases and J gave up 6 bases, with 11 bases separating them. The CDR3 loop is CASSLRRAGQPQHF. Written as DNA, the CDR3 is TGTGCCAGCAGTTTAAGGAGGGCAGGTCAGCCCCAGCATTTT.

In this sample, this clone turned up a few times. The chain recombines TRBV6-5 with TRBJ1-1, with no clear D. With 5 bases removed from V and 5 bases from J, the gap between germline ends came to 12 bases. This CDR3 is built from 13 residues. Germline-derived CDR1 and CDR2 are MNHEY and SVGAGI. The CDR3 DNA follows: TGTGCCAGCAGTGAATGGGCGGGGACTGAAGCTTTCTTT. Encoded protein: CASSEWAGTEAFF.

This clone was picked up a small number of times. The CDR3 region is CASSIQSSYEQYF. DNA of the CDR3: TGTGCCAGCAGTATACAGAGCTCCTACGAGCAGTACTTC. This chain connects TRBV27 to TRBJ2-7, with no clear D. Germline CDR1 MNHEY, CDR2 SMNVEV (reference sequence). With 5 bases removed from V and 0 bases from J, the gap between germline ends came to 8 bases. This CDR3 spans 13 amino acids.

CDR3 DNA: TGTGCCAGCAGTGACCGGCCAGGGACAGCCTACGAGCAGTACTTC. Amino acid sequence: CASSDRPGTAYEQYF. The chain uses TRBV27 and TRBJ2-7, with 7 bases aligning to TRBD1. The CDR3 has 15 amino acids. Per the germline V gene, CDR1 is MNHEY and CDR2 is SMNVEV (reference sequence). The trim removed 5 bases at V and 2 bases at J, leaving 9 bases unmatched.

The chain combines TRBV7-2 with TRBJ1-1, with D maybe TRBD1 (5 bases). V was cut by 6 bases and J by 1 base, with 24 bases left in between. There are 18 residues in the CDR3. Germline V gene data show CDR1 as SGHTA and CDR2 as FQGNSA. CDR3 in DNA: TGTGCCAGCAGTGATATATCGGCTCCAGGGCCATCGAACACTGAAGCTTTCTTT. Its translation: CASSDISAPGPSNTEAFF.

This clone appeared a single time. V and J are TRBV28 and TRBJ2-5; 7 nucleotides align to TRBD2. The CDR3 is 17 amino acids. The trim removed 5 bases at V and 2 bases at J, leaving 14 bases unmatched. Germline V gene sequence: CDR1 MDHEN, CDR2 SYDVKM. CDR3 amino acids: CASSPLGEGQQQETQYF. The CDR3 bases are TGTGCCAGCAGTCCGTTGGGGGAGGGGCAGCAGCAAGAGACCCAGTACTTC.

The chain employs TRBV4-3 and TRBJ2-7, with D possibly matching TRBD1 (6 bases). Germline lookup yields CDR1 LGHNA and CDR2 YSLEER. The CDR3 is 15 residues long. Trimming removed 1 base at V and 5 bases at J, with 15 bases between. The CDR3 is CASSQAGARGDEQYF. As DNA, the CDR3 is TGCGCCAGCAGCCAAGCAGGGGCCAGGGGCGACGAGCAGTACTTC.

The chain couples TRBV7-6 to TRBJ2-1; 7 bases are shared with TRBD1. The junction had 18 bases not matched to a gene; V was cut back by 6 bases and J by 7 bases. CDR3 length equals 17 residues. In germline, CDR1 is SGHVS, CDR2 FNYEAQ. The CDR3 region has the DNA TGTGCCAGCAGTCCCCGGACAGGTCGCCCTTATGGGAATGAGCAGTTCTTC. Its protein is CASSPRTGRPYGNEQFF.